The sequence of this T cell receptor beta chain was determined in a study of CD8 T cells in Susac syndrome. A quantity of about 0.5 to 1 ug RNA underwent reverse transcription using random hexamers. TCRdb re-called the immunoSEQ multiplex PCR reads through MiXCR, storing one row per CDR3 protein. The repertoire has under 200,000 distinct CDR3 sequences, 90% to 95% of them found once; the top ten carry 0.095% to 0.13%. Both CD4+ and CD8+ T cells were negatively isolated, and TEMRA cells underwent FACS enrichment. The germline CDR1 and CDR2 sequences are MNHEY and SVGAGI. The CDR3 loop spans 11 amino acids. V lost 7 bases to trimming and J lost 9 bases, with 13 bases between them.

The sequence was obtained from a human donor with Susac syndrome. V is TRBV6-5 and J is TRBJ2-7, with a weak D call TRBD2 (6 bases). Sequenced material: CD4+ T cells from PBMCs. The CDR3 sequence is CASTNGGRQYF. The CDR3 coding sequence is TGTGCCAGCACTAACGGGGGTCGGCAGTACTTC.